These T cell receptor beta chains were read from a single sample in a study of regulatory T cells in long-lasting Graves disease. TCRdb itself ran the multiplex PCR reads through MiXCR, one entry per CDR3 protein. The sample gives around 450,000 distinct CDR3 sequences, around 16% of which show up once; 9.5% to 15% is in the top ten. The same specimen was also included in a second study, on T cells in Graves' hyperthyroidism and ophthalmopathy.

The sequencing used peripheral blood mononuclear cells (PBMCs), collected at new diagnosis, from a patient treated with antithyroid drugs. The receptors were sampled from a man aged 40-50 years with Graves disease. Both conserved end residues are part of each CDR3. The D gene is left open where the match is weak. Clone size is stated in some rows and not others, as once, few, many or a class when expanded.

j_call	d_call	v_call	clone_size	cdr3_nt	cdr3_aa
TRBJ2-4	NA	TRBV9	NA	TGTGCCAGCAGCGTGGACTTAGCCAAAAACATTCAGTACTTC	CASSVDLAKNIQYF
TRBJ1-2	NA	TRBV19	few	TGTGCCAGTAGTATAGCCCTCGGACAAGCCATCGGCTACACCTTC	CASSIALGQAIGYTF
TRBJ1-4	TRBD1	TRBV2	NA	TGTGCCAGCAGTAATCGTCCAGGGGGCGCGGTTGAAAAACTGTTTTTT	CASSNRPGGAVEKLFF
TRBJ1-2	NA	TRBV19	few	TGTGCCAGCCTACCGGGACACGGCTTCTATGGCTACACCTTC	CASLPGHGFYGYTF
TRBJ1-1	NA	TRBV7-6	NA	TGTGCCAGCAGCATCATTGGGGGGATAGGTTACACTGAAGCTTTCTTT	CASSIIGGIGYTEAFF
TRBJ2-5	NA	TRBV18	many	TGTGCCAGCTCACCCGGGATCCAAGAGACCCAGTACTTC	CASSPGIQETQYF
TRBJ1-1	NA	TRBV2	NA	TGTGCCAGCAGTGAAAGGGCGGAACCGAACACTGAAGCTTTCTTT	CASSERAEPNTEAFF
TRBJ2-2	TRBD2	TRBV24-1	many	TGTGCCACCAGTGACCCGAGCGGGAGGTTAGCCGGGGAGCTGTTTTTT	CATSDPSGRLAGELFF
TRBJ2-2	TRBD1	TRBV30	many	TGTGCCTGGCAGGGGGCTAGCGGGGAGCTGTTTTTT	CAWQGASGELFF
TRBJ1-2	NA	TRBV28	few	TGTGCCAACGGGGCAGGATCTTTTTATGGCTACACCTTC	CANGAGSFYGYTF
TRBJ2-1	TRBD2	TRBV10-1	few	TGCGCCAGCAGTAACGGGGGGACCAATGAGCAGTTCTTC	CASSNGGTNEQFF
TRBJ2-5	TRBD1	TRBV2	NA	TGTGCCAGCAGTGAGTTCACAGGGGGAGAGACCCAGTACTTC	CASSEFTGGETQYF
TRBJ1-1	TRBD1	TRBV10-2	NA	TGCGCCAGCAGTGAGTCGAGTTCAGGGGGGCGGACTGAAGCTTTCTTT	CASSESSSGGRTEAFF
TRBJ1-1	NA	TRBV2	NA	TGTGCCAGCAGTGAAAAGGGGCGGAACACTGAAGCTTTCTTT	CASSEKGRNTEAFF
TRBJ2-7	NA	TRBV5-1	NA	TGCGCCAGCAGCTCGAGGACGGACCTCGCGGACGAGCAGTACTTC	CASSSRTDLADEQYF